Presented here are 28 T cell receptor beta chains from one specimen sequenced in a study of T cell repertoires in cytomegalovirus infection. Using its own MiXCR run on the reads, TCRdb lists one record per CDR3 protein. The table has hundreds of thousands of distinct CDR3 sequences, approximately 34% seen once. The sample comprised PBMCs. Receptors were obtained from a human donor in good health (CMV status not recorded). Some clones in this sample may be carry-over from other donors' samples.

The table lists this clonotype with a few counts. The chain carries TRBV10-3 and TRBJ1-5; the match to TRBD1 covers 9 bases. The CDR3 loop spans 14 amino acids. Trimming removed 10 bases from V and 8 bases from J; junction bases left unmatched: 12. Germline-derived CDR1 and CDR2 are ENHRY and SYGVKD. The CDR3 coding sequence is TGTGCCACACAGGGACAGGGCCTTTTCGAGCCCCAGCATTTT. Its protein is CATQGQGLFEPQHF.

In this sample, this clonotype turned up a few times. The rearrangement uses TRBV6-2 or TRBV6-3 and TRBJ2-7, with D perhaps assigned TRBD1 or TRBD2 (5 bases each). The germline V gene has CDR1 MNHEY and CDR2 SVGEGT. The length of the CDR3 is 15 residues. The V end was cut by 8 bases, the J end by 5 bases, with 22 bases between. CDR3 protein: CASGDRGGLAHEQYF. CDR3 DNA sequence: TGTGCCAGCGGGGACCGAGGTGGGCTAGCCCACGAGCAGTACTTC.

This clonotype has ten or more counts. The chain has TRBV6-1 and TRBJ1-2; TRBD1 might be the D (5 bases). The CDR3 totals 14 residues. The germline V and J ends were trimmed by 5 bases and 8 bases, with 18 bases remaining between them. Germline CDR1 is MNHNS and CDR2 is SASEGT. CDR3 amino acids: CASSSPEGTRGYTF. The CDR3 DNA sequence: TGTGCCAGCAGTTCCCCTGAGGGGACCCGCGGCTACACCTTC.

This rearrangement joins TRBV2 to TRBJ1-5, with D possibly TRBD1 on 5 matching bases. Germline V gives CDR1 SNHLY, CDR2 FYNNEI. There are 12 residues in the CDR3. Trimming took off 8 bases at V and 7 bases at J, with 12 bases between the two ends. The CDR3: CASGVGVQPQHF. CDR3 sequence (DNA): TGTGCCAGCGGGGTAGGGGTCCAGCCCCAGCATTTT. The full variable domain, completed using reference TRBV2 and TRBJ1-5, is EPEVTQTPSHQVTQMGQEVILRCVPISNHLYFYWYRQILGQKVEFLVSFYNNEISEKSEIFDDQFSVERPDGSNFTLKIRSTKLEDSAMYFCASGVGVQPQHFGDGTRLSIL.

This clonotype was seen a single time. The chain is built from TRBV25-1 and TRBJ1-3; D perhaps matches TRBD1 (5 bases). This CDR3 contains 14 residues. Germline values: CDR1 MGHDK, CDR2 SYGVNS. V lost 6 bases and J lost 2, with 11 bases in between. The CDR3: CASRGPGAGNTIYF. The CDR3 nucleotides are TGTGCCAGCAGGGGGCCCGGCGCTGGAAACACCATATATTTT.

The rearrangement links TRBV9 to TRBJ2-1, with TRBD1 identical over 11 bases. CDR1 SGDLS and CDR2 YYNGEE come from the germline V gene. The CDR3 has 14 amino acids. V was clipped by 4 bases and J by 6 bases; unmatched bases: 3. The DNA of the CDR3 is TGTGCCAGCAGCTCAGGACAGGGGGCCAATGAGCAGTTCTTC. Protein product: CASSSGQGANEQFF.

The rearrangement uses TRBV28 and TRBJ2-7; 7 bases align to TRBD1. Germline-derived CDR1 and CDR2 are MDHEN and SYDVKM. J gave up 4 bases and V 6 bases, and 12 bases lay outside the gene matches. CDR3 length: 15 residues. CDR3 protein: CASSLEGARDYEQYF. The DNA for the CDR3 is TGTGCCAGCAGCCTCGAGGGGGCGAGAGATTACGAGCAGTACTTC.

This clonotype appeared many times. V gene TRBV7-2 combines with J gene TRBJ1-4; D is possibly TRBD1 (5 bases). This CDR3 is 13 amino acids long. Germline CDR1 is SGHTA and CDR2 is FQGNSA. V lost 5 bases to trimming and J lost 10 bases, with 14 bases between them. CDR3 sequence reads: CASSPGPRGKLFF. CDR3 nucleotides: TGTGCCAGCAGCCCGGGACCGCGGGGAAAACTGTTTTTT.

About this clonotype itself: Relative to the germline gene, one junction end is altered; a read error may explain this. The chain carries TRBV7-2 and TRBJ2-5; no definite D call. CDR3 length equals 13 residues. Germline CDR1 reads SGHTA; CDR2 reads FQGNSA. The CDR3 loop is CSSSLGPGETQYF. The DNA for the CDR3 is TGTTCCAGCAGCTTAGGCCCCGGAGAGACCCAGTACTTC.

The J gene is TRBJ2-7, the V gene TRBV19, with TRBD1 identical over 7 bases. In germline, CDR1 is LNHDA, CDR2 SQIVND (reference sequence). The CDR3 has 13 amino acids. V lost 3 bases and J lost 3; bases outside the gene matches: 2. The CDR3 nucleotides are TGTGCCAGTAGTATCGACAGGGACTACGAGCAGTACTTC. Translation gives CASSIDRDYEQYF.

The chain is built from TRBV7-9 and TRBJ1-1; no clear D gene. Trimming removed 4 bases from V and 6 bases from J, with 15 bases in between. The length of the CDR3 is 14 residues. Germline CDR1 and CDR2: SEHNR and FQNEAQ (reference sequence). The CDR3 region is CASSSTDRVPEAFF. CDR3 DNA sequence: TGTGCCAGCAGCTCCACCGACCGTGTCCCTGAAGCTTTCTTT.

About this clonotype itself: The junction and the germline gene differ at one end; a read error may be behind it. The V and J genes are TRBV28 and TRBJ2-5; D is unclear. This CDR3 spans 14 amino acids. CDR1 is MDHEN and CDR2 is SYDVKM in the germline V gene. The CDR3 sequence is CASSFPGPQESQYF. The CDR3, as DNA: TGTGCCAGCAGTTTTCCCGGGCCACAAGAGTCCCAGTACTTC.

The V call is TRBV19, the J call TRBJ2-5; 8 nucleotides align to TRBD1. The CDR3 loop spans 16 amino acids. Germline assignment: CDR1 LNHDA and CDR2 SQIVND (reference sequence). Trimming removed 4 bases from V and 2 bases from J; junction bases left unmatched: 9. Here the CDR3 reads CASSTNAGGKQETQYF. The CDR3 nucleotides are TGTGCCAGTAGTACCAACGCAGGGGGCAAGCAAGAGACCCAGTACTTC. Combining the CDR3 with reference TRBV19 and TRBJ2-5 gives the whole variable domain DGGITQSPKYLFRKEGQNVTLSCEQNLNHDAMYWYRQDPGQGLRLIYYSQIVNDFQKGDIAEGYSVSREKKESFPLTVTSAQKNPTAFYLCASSTNAGGKQETQYFGPGTRLLVL.

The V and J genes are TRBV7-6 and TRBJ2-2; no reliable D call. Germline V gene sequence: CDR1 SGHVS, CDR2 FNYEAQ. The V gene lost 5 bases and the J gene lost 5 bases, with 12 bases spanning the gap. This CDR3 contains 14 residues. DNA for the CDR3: TGTGCCAGCAGCGTAGTAATTTTGACCGGGGAGCTGTTTTTT. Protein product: CASSVVILTGELFF.

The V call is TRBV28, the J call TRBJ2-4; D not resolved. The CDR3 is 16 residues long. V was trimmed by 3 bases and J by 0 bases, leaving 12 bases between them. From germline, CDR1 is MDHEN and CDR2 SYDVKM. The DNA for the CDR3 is TGTGCCAGCAGTTTCCCACTACAAGAAGCCAAAAACATTCAGTACTTC. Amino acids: CASSFPLQEAKNIQYF.

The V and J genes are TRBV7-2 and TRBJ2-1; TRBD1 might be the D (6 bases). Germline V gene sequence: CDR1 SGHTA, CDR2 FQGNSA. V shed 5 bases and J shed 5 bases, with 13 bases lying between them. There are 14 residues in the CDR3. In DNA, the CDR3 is TGTGCCAGCAGCCCGGGGACATGGAACAATGAGCAGTTCTTC. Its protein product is CASSPGTWNNEQFF.

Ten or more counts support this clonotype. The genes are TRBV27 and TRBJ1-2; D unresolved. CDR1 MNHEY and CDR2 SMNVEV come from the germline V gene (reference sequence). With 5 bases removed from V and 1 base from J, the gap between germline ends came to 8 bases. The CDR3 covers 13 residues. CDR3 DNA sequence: TGTGCCAGCAGTCGGACCGTTAACTATGGCTACACCTTC. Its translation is CASSRTVNYGYTF.

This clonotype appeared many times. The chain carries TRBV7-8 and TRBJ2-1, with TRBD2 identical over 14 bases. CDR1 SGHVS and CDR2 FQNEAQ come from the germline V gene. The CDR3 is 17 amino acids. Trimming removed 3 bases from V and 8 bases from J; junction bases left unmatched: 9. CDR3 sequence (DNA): TGTGCCAGCAGCTTCTCCCAGACTAGCGGGAGGGAGGATGAGCAGTTCTTC. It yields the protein CASSFSQTSGREDEQFF.

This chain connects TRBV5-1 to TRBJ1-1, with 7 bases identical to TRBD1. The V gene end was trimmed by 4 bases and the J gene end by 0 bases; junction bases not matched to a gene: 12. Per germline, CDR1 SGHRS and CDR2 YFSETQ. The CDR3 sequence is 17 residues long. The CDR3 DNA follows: TGCGCCAGCAGCCCTCTCACCGGGACAGCGATGAACACTGAAGCTTTCTTT. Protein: CASSPLTGTAMNTEAFF. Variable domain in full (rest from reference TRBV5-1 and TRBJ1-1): KAGVTQTPRYLIKTRGQQVTLSCSPISGHRSVSWYQQTPGQGLQFLFEYFSETQRNKGNFPGRFSGRQFSNSRSEMNVSTLELGDSALYLCASSPLTGTAMNTEAFFGQGTRLTVV.

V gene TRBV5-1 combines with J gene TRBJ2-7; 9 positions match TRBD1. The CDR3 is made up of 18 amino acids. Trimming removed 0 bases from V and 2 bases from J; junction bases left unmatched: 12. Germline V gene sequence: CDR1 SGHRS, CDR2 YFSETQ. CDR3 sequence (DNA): TGCGCCAGCAGCTTGGCCGGCGCCCGCGACAGGGGGGCCTACGAGCAGTACTTC. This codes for CASSLAGARDRGAYEQYF. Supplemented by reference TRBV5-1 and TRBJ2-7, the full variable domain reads KAGVTQTPRYLIKTRGQQVTLSCSPISGHRSVSWYQQTPGQGLQFLFEYFSETQRNKGNFPGRFSGRQFSNSRSEMNVSTLELGDSALYLCASSLAGARDRGAYEQYFGPGTRLTVT.

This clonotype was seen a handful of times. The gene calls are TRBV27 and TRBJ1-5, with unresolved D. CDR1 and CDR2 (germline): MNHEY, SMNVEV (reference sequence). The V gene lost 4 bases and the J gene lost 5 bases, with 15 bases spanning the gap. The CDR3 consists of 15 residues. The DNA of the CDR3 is TGTGCCAGCAGTTCCCCTAGCAGCGGTCATCAGCCCCAGCATTTT. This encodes CASSSPSSGHQPQHF.

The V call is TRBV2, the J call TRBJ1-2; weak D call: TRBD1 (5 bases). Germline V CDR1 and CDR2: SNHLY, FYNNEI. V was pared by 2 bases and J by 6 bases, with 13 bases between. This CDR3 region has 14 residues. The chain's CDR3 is CASSERGTHDGYTF. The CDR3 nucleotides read TGTGCCAGCAGTGAACGGGGGACTCATGATGGCTACACCTTC.

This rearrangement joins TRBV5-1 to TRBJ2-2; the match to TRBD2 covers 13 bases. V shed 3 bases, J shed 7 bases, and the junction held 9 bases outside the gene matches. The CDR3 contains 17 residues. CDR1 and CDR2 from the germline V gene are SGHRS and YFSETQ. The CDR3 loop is CASSSATSGGRNGELFF. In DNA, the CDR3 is TGCGCCAGCAGCTCCGCGACTAGCGGGGGGCGGAACGGGGAGCTGTTTTTT.

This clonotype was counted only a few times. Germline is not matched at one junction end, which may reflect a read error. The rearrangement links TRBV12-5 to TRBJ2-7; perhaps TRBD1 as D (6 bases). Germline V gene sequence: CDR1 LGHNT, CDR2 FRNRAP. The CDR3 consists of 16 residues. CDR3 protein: CVSATPWDTETYEQYF. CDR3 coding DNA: TGTGTTAGTGCCACTCCCTGGGACACGGAGACCTACGAGCAGTACTTC.

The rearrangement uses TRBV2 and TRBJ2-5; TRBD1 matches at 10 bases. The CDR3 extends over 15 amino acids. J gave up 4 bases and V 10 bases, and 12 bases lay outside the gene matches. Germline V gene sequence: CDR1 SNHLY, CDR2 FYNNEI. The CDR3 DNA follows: TGTGCCACCGCCCGGGTGACAGGGGGCCCAGAGACCCAGTACTTC. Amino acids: CATARVTGGPETQYF.

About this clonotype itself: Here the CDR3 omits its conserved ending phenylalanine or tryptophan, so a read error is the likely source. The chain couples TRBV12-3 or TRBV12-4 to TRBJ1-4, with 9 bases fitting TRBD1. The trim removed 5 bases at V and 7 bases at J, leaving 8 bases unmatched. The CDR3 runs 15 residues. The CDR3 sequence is CASSPGQGRSEKLFC. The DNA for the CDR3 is TGTGCCAGCAGTCCGGGACAGGGAAGAAGTGAAAAACTGTTTTGT.

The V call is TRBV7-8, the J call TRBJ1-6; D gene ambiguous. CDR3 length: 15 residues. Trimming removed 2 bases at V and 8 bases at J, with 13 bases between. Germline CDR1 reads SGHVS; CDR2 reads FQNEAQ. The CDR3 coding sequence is TGTGCCAGCAGCTTATACTCGGACTGGCATTCACCCCTCCACTTT. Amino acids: CASSLYSDWHSPLHF.

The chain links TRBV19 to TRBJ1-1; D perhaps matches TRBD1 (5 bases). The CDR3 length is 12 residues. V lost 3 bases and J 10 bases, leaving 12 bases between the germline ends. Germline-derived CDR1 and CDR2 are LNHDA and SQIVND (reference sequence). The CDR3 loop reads CASSIRGETAFF. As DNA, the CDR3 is TGTGCCAGTAGTATTAGGGGTGAGACAGCTTTCTTT.